This T cell receptor beta chain was obtained from a study of blood T cell repertoires in COVID-19. The germline V gene encodes CDR1 LNHDA and CDR2 SQIVND (reference sequence). This CDR3 is built from 15 residues. Unmatched junction bases numbered 6, after V lost 5 bases and J lost 2 bases. In the source study's methods: The authors estimated nucleated cell counts from reference gene primer amplification. TCRdb keeps only in-frame clones here, not all; method: immunoSEQ multiplex PCR. V and J calls and clone size are given by that table; D and trimming were obtained from the DNA. The profile covers roughly 200,000 clones, with about 70% appearing a single time and around 7.9% taken by the ten largest.

This clonotype originated in a woman aged 45 to 65 with active or convalescent COVID-19. Source material: peripheral blood. This rearrangement joins TRBV19 to TRBJ1-3, with 7 bases lining up with TRBD1. The CDR3 protein is CASSPEDRTGNTIYF. The CDR3 DNA reads TGTGCCAGTAGTCCCGAGGACAGGACTGGAAACACCATATATTTT. The variable domain in full, with the rest retrieved from reference TRBV19 and TRBJ1-3, is DGGITQSPKYLFRKEGQNVTLSCEQNLNHDAMYWYRQDPGQGLRLIYYSQIVNDFQKGDIAEGYSVSREKKESFPLTVTSAQKNPTAFYLCASSPEDRTGNTIYFGEGSWLTVV.